This T cell receptor beta chain was sequenced during a study of T cell responses to AZD1222 COVID-19 vaccine. Study outcomes and limitations: Regions 160-218 and 743-854 held dominance among vaccine-associated CD4 TCRs, which spanned spike. Repertoires were obtained only post-peak T cell response. Donors, mostly white British, included more females; clonal diversity was possibly underestimated.

Trimming removed 4 bases at V and 8 bases at J, with 6 bases between. Germline V lookup: CDR1 MDHEN, CDR2 SYDVKM. This CDR3 is 11 amino acids long. Assay: immunoSEQ multiplex PCR; the TCRdb copy retains only in-frame clones and omits some. This repertoire shows more than 85,000 clones, about 89% found once; its top ten account for 6% to 9%. Points on this clone: Its antigen is currently unknown.

The specimen was peripheral blood, collected on day 0 of AZD1222 vaccination. The chain has TRBV28 and TRBJ2-1, with a tentative D call TRBD2 (5 bases). This TCR came from an adult in good health. CDR3 DNA sequence: TGTGCCAGCAGTTCGCGGGATGAGCAGTTCTTC. As protein: CASSSRDEQFF. Filled out from reference TRBV28 and TRBJ2-1, the complete variable domain reads DVKVTQSSRYLVKRTGEKVFLECVQDMDHENMFWYRQDPGLGLRLIYFSYDVKMKEKGDIPEGYSVSREKKERFSLILESASTNQTSMYLCASSSRDEQFFGPGTRLTVL.